This is a list of T cell receptor beta chains from one sample in a study of OX40 agonist ivuxolimab in advanced cancers. Method: immunoSEQ multiplex PCR; TCRdb's copy keeps in-frame clones and lacks some. Of over 80,000 clones listed, 85% to 95% are singletons. Sequenced material: CD4+ or CD8+ T cells sorted from blood, taken in a trial of the OX40 agonist ivuxolimab. The origin of the receptors is an adult with an advanced solid tumor such as melanoma, head and neck, liver or kidney cancer. The CDR3 runs from the conserved cysteine through the conserved F or W. The D gene is left open where the match is weak. Rows give clone size only sometimes, using once, few, many, or a class for an expanded clone.

cdr3_aa: CSVRQASGGNEQFF; cdr3_nt: TGCAGCGTGAGACAGGCCTCCGGAGGCAATGAGCAGTTCTTC; d_call: NA; v_call: TRBV29-1; j_call: TRBJ2-1; clone_size: NA
cdr3_aa: CASSQDGFSGGVLNTGELFF; cdr3_nt: TGTGCCAGCAGCCAAGATGGATTTAGCGGGGGGGTATTGAACACCGGGGAGCTGTTTTTT; d_call: TRBD2; v_call: TRBV4-2; j_call: TRBJ2-2; clone_size: NA
cdr3_aa: CASSDTNYGYTF; cdr3_nt: TGTGCCAGCAGCGACACGAACTATGGCTACACCTTC; d_call: NA; v_call: TRBV6-5; j_call: TRBJ1-2; clone_size: once
cdr3_aa: CASSIRGQPEAFF; cdr3_nt: TGTGCCAGTAGTATACGTGGACAGCCTGAAGCTTTCTTT; d_call: NA; v_call: TRBV19; j_call: TRBJ1-1; clone_size: NA
cdr3_aa: CASSSDSGGYTF; cdr3_nt: TGTGCCAGCAGCAGTGACAGCGGCGGCTACACCTTC; d_call: NA; v_call: TRBV7-9; j_call: TRBJ1-2; clone_size: NA
cdr3_aa: CASSLGQGGEQYF; cdr3_nt: TGTGCCAGCTCACTGGGTCAGGGCGGGGAGCAGTACTTC; d_call: NA; v_call: TRBV18; j_call: TRBJ2-7; clone_size: NA
cdr3_aa: CASSLSYLNTEAFF; cdr3_nt: TGTGCCAGCTCCCTATCTTATTTGAACACTGAAGCTTTCTTT; d_call: NA; v_call: TRBV18; j_call: TRBJ1-1; clone_size: NA
cdr3_aa: CASSPGLGTEAFF; cdr3_nt: TGTGCCAGCTCACCGGGCCTGGGCACTGAAGCTTTCTTT; d_call: NA; v_call: TRBV18; j_call: TRBJ1-1; clone_size: few
cdr3_aa: CASSPVVTQWEQYF; cdr3_nt: TGTGCCAGTAGCCCGGTCGTAACCCAGTGGGAGCAGTACTTC; d_call: NA; v_call: TRBV6-6; j_call: TRBJ2-7; clone_size: NA
cdr3_aa: CAISEGVTGGEQYF; cdr3_nt: TGTGCCATCAGTGAGGGGGTCACAGGGGGCGAGCAGTACTTC; d_call: TRBD1; v_call: TRBV10-3; j_call: TRBJ2-7; clone_size: once
cdr3_aa: CASSRTWAEAFF; cdr3_nt: TGTGCCAGCTCACGCACGTGGGCAGAAGCTTTCTTT; d_call: NA; v_call: TRBV18; j_call: TRBJ1-1; clone_size: NA
cdr3_aa: CASSPRGEGPDTQYF; cdr3_nt: TGTGCCAGCAGCCCGAGGGGGGAGGGCCCAGATACGCAGTATTTT; d_call: NA; v_call: TRBV2; j_call: TRBJ2-3; clone_size: NA
cdr3_aa: CASSLTRGQSSYEQYF; cdr3_nt: TGTGCCAGCAGCTTAACGAGGGGGCAGAGCTCCTACGAGCAGTACTTC; d_call: TRBD1; v_call: TRBV7-9; j_call: TRBJ2-7; clone_size: NA
cdr3_aa: CASSLVPRAQGLSTDTQYF; cdr3_nt: TGTGCCAGCAGCTTAGTCCCTCGGGCCCAGGGCCTCAGCACAGATACGCAGTATTTT; d_call: NA; v_call: TRBV13; j_call: TRBJ2-3; clone_size: NA
cdr3_aa: CASSASGGHTGELFF; cdr3_nt: TGTGCCAGCAGCGCTAGCGGGGGCCACACCGGGGAGCTGTTTTTT; d_call: TRBD2; v_call: TRBV4-2; j_call: TRBJ2-2; clone_size: NA
cdr3_aa: CATSREGGYEQYF; cdr3_nt: TGTGCCACCAGCAGAGAGGGGGGTTACGAGCAGTACTTC; d_call: NA; v_call: TRBV15; j_call: TRBJ2-7; clone_size: once
cdr3_aa: CASSRTSGGDNEQFF; cdr3_nt: TGTGCCAGCAGCCGGACTAGCGGGGGAGACAATGAGCAGTTCTTC; d_call: TRBD2; v_call: TRBV11-2; j_call: TRBJ2-1; clone_size: NA
cdr3_aa: CASSLVSSSYNEQFF; cdr3_nt: TGCGCCAGCAGCTTGGTCTCCAGCTCCTACAATGAGCAGTTCTTC; d_call: NA; v_call: TRBV5-1; j_call: TRBJ2-1; clone_size: NA
cdr3_aa: CASGLARHYGYTF; cdr3_nt: TGTGCCAGTGGACTGGCCCGCCACTATGGCTACACCTTC; d_call: NA; v_call: TRBV19; j_call: TRBJ1-2; clone_size: NA
cdr3_aa: CASSFDSSGELFF; cdr3_nt: TGTGCCAGCAGCTTCGACAGTTCAGGAGAGCTGTTTTTT; d_call: NA; v_call: TRBV7-2; j_call: TRBJ2-2; clone_size: NA
cdr3_aa: CASSPAGDSVGKTQYF; cdr3_nt: TGTGCCAGCAGTCCAGCAGGGGACAGTGTAGGGAAGACCCAGTACTTC; d_call: TRBD1; v_call: TRBV28; j_call: TRBJ2-5; clone_size: NA
cdr3_aa: CASSQRDRGGNEQFF; cdr3_nt: TGTGCCAGCAGCCAAAGGGACAGGGGAGGCAATGAGCAGTTCTTC; d_call: TRBD1; v_call: TRBV4-2; j_call: TRBJ2-1; clone_size: NA
cdr3_aa: CASSSPRDLHNEQFF; cdr3_nt: TGTGCCAGCAGCTCACCCCGGGACCTACACAATGAGCAGTTCTTC; d_call: NA; v_call: TRBV5-4; j_call: TRBJ2-1; clone_size: NA
cdr3_aa: CASRIDPYGYTF; cdr3_nt: TGTGCCAGCAGGATTGACCCCTATGGCTACACCTTC; d_call: NA; v_call: TRBV28; j_call: TRBJ1-2; clone_size: NA
cdr3_aa: CASSEAGTGDIQYF; cdr3_nt: TGTGCCAGCAGTGAAGCAGGGACAGGGGACATTCAGTACTTC; d_call: TRBD1; v_call: TRBV6-1; j_call: TRBJ2-4; clone_size: NA
cdr3_aa: CASSLDTAQPEAFF; cdr3_nt: TGTGCCAGCAGCTTAGATACGGCCCAGCCTGAAGCTTTCTTT; d_call: NA; v_call: TRBV7-9; j_call: TRBJ1-1; clone_size: NA
cdr3_aa: CASSFRQASSSYEQYF; cdr3_nt: TGTGCCAGCAGCTTCCGACAGGCCTCTAGCTCCTACGAGCAGTACTTC; d_call: NA; v_call: TRBV11-3; j_call: TRBJ2-7; clone_size: NA
cdr3_aa: CASRDRDGQPQHF; cdr3_nt: TGTGCCAGCAGAGACAGGGACGGACAGCCCCAGCATTTT; d_call: TRBD1; v_call: TRBV6-1; j_call: TRBJ1-5; clone_size: NA
cdr3_aa: CASSMVSTYGYTF; cdr3_nt: TGTGCCAGTAGTATGGTCAGCACCTATGGCTACACCTTC; d_call: NA; v_call: TRBV19; j_call: TRBJ1-2; clone_size: once
cdr3_aa: CASSPSEELYNEQFF; cdr3_nt: TGTGCCAGCTCACCATCTGAGGAACTCTACAATGAGCAGTTCTTC; d_call: NA; v_call: TRBV18; j_call: TRBJ2-1; clone_size: NA
cdr3_aa: CAHRGRKNTGELFF; cdr3_nt: TGTGCCCACAGGGGGCGGAAGAACACCGGGGAGCTGTTTTTT; d_call: TRBD1; v_call: TRBV7-9; j_call: TRBJ2-2; clone_size: NA
cdr3_aa: CASGLEPGGKLFF; cdr3_nt: TGTGCCAGCGGATTAGAGCCGGGAGGAAAACTGTTTTTT; d_call: NA; v_call: TRBV5-6; j_call: TRBJ1-4; clone_size: NA
cdr3_aa: CASSPLGNEQFF; cdr3_nt: TGTGCCAGCAGCCCACTAGGCAATGAGCAGTTCTTC; d_call: NA; v_call: TRBV9; j_call: TRBJ2-1; clone_size: NA
cdr3_aa: CASSLGLDWGVEQYF; cdr3_nt: TGTGCCAGCAGCTTAGGGTTGGATTGGGGGGTCGAGCAGTACTTC; d_call: NA; v_call: TRBV7-9; j_call: TRBJ2-7; clone_size: NA
cdr3_aa: CASSLLGGGVSYTQYF; cdr3_nt: TGTGCCAGCAGCTTGCTGGGCGGGGGGGTGTCATATACGCAGTATTTT; d_call: TRBD2; v_call: TRBV5-6; j_call: TRBJ2-3; clone_size: NA
cdr3_aa: CASSPGGGEGPLHF; cdr3_nt: TGCGCCAGCAGCCCGGGGGGGGGCGAAGGGCCCCTCCACTTT; d_call: NA; v_call: TRBV5-1; j_call: TRBJ1-6; clone_size: few
cdr3_aa: CASSPSAPSAGSGEQYF; cdr3_nt: TGTGCCAGCAGCCCCAGTGCCCCCTCCGCAGGGTCAGGGGAGCAGTACTTC; d_call: NA; v_call: TRBV11-1; j_call: TRBJ2-7; clone_size: NA
cdr3_aa: CASSIGTTNEKLFF; cdr3_nt: TGTGCCAGCAGCATCGGGACGACTAATGAAAAACTGTTTTTT; d_call: NA; v_call: TRBV7-2; j_call: TRBJ1-4; clone_size: NA
cdr3_aa: CASSRDDAETQYF; cdr3_nt: TGCGCCAGCAGCCGGGACGATGCCGAGACCCAGTACTTC; d_call: NA; v_call: TRBV5-1; j_call: TRBJ2-5; clone_size: NA
cdr3_aa: CASSLPPLAGGSVEQFF; cdr3_nt: TGTGCCAGCAGTCTCCCCCCCTTAGCGGGAGGAAGTGTTGAGCAGTTCTTC; d_call: TRBD2; v_call: TRBV27; j_call: TRBJ2-1; clone_size: NA
cdr3_aa: CATGGKSNQPQHF; cdr3_nt: TGTGCCACCGGGGGGAAATCCAATCAGCCCCAGCATTTT; d_call: NA; v_call: TRBV6-5; j_call: TRBJ1-5; clone_size: once
cdr3_aa: CATRSGTSSTGELFF; cdr3_nt: TGTGCCACCAGGAGCGGGACTTCCTCCACCGGGGAGCTGTTTTTT; d_call: TRBD2; v_call: TRBV15; j_call: TRBJ2-2; clone_size: NA
cdr3_aa: CASGPGGGPGKLFF; cdr3_nt: TGTGCCAGCGGGCCAGGGGGGGGCCCGGGAAAACTGTTTTTT; d_call: TRBD1; v_call: TRBV28; j_call: TRBJ1-4; clone_size: NA